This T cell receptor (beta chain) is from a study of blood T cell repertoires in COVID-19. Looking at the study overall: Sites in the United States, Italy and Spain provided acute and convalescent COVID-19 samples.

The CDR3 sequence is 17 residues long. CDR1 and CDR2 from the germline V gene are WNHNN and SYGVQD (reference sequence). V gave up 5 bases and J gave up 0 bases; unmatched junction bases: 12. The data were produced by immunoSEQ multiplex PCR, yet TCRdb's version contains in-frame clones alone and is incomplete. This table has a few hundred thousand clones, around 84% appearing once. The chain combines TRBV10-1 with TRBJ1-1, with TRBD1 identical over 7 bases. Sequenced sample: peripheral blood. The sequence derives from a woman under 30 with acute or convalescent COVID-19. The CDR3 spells CASSNTDRFTMNTEAFF. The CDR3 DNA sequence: TGCGCCAGCAGTAATACGGACAGGTTCACTATGAACACTGAAGCTTTCTTT.